This is a list of T cell receptor beta chains from one sample in a study of identical twins. TCRdb analysed the 5' RACE reads with MiXCR anew, one entry per CDR3 protein. The sample consists of fewer than 900,000 distinct CDR3 sequences, 15% to 20% of them appearing once. These sequences were also reported in another study, on T cells expressing NK-cell markers.

Material: PBMCs. Receptors were obtained from a woman aged 18-29 years in good health. Each CDR3 is given with its conserved first and last residue. A D gene is named only where the DNA matches it firmly. Clone size is given for some rows only: seen once, a few or many times, or a class if the clone is expanded.

TRBV6-1	.	TRBJ1-1	13	few	TGTGCCAGCAGTGAAGAAAGGAACACTGAAGCTTTCTTT	CASSEERNTEAFF
TRBV15	.	TRBJ2-7	15	few	TGTGCCACCAGCAGAGATCAAAGGTCCTCCTACGAGCAGTACTTC	CATSRDQRSSYEQYF
TRBV5-1	TRBD2	TRBJ2-5	14	.	TGCGCCAGCAAGGGCCTAGCGGGCCAAGAGACCCAGTACTTC	CASKGLAGQETQYF
TRBV11-2	.	TRBJ2-3	18	.	TGTGCCAGCAGCTTAAAACTCCTCCGGGGGCGAAGCACAGATACGCAGTATTTT	CASSLKLLRGRSTDTQYF
TRBV6-1	TRBD2	TRBJ2-3	15	.	TGTGCCAGCACCGTACTAGCGGGAGAGTCAGATACGCAGTATTTT	CASTVLAGESDTQYF
TRBV11-2	TRBD2	TRBJ2-1	14	.	TGTGCCAGCAGCCCAGGGACTAGCAGGGGTGAGCAGTTCTTC	CASSPGTSRGEQFF
TRBV5-1	TRBD2	TRBJ2-3	16	few	TGCGCCAGCAGCGGGGGACTAGCGGGGACAACAGATACGCAGTATTTT	CASSGGLAGTTDTQYF
TRBV12-3/TRBV12-4	.	TRBJ2-1	16	few	TGTGCCAGCAGTTCGCGGGGGCCGAGCTCCTACAATGAGCAGTTCTTC	CASSSRGPSSYNEQFF
TRBV12-3/TRBV12-4	.	TRBJ2-1	16	many	TGTGCCAGCAGTCCGAGTAAGGGGGGCTCCTACAATGAGCAGTTCTTC	CASSPSKGGSYNEQFF
TRBV11-3	TRBD2	TRBJ2-1	15	.	TGTGCCAGCAGGCTGCGGGGGAGCTCCTACAATGAGCAGTTCTTC	CASRLRGSSYNEQFF
TRBV5-1	.	TRBJ1-5	16	few	TGCGCCAGCAGCCCAGCTCCGGGCCCCGGCAATCAGCCCCAGCATTTT	CASSPAPGPGNQPQHF
TRBV20-1	.	TRBJ2-7	13	few	TGCAGTGCTGCTTCGGCGGCATCCTACGAGCAGTACTTC	CSAASAASYEQYF
TRBV6-1	TRBD1	TRBJ2-1	15	many	TGTGCCAGCAGAAGGCAGGGGGTGGACTACAATGAGCAGTTCTTC	CASRRQGVDYNEQFF
TRBV7-9	.	TRBJ1-5	15	few	TGTTCCAGCAGCTTAGGAGACATTAGCAATCAGCCCCAGCATTTT	CSSSLGDISNQPQHF
TRBV2	.	TRBJ2-7	13	.	TGTGCCAGCAGTGAACATGATTCCTACGAGCAGTACTTC	CASSEHDSYEQYF
TRBV12-3/TRBV12-4	.	TRBJ2-7	14	few	TGTGCCAGCAGTTTCTCCCCTGGGCCGTTCGAGCAGTACTTC	CASSFSPGPFEQYF
TRBV12-3/TRBV12-4	TRBD1	TRBJ2-7	13	few	TGTGCCAGCAGTTTAGGACAGGGGATCGAGCAGTACTTC	CASSLGQGIEQYF
TRBV10-2	.	TRBJ2-1	15	.	TGCGCCAGCAGTGAGTCCGGTCGGGGAAAGGATGAGCAGTTCTTC	CASSESGRGKDEQFF
TRBV20-1	TRBD2	TRBJ2-1	14	.	TGCAGTGCCCGCGGGGGGCTCCTCTTCAATGAGCAGTTCTTC	CSARGGLLFNEQFF
TRBV6-1	.	TRBJ1-4	15	.	TGTGCCAGCAGGGATACGGGGGGCACTAATGAAAAACTGTTTTTT	CASRDTGGTNEKLFF
TRBV7-9	.	TRBJ2-1	16	few	TGTGCCAGCAGCCCAGCAGGGCGGGGATCCTACAATGAGCAGTTCTTC	CASSPAGRGSYNEQFF
TRBV12-3/TRBV12-4	.	TRBJ1-4	13	few	TGTGCCAGCAGTCCTGGACCCCGGGCTGAACTGTTTTTT	CASSPGPRAELFF
TRBV20-1	.	TRBJ2-1	14	.	TGCAGTGCTAGAGACCAGCGGACGAGCGATGAGCAGTTCTTC	CSARDQRTSDEQFF
TRBV6-5	TRBD2	TRBJ2-3	17	.	TGTGCCAGCAGTTACTCACGCAAGCGGGAGGACACAGATACGCAGTATTTT	CASSYSRKREDTDTQYF
TRBV6-1	TRBD1	TRBJ2-7	14	few	TGTGCCAGCAAGGGAACAGGGGGGTCCTACGAGCAGTACTTC	CASKGTGGSYEQYF
TRBV4-3	.	TRBJ1-1	14	few	TGCGCCAGCAGCCAAGAAGTACAGGGAAGACAAGCTTTCTTT	CASSQEVQGRQAFF
TRBV4-2	.	TRBJ2-1	13	.	TGTGCCATGGGCCCCGGGCTCCTCTCGTGGCAGTTCTTC	CAMGPGLLSWQFF
TRBV20-1	.	TRBJ1-4	14	few	TGCAGTGCCACACCCGGGACACGAGATGAAAAACTGTTTTTT	CSATPGTRDEKLFF
TRBV7-3	TRBD2	TRBJ2-1	16	few	TGTGCCAGCAGCTTATGGAGGCGGGGGGGCCGGAATGAGCAGTTCTTC	CASSLWRRGGRNEQFF
TRBV20-1	.	TRBJ2-3	14	.	TGCAGTGCTAGAGACCCGGGTCTCCCAGATACGCAGTATTTT	CSARDPGLPDTQYF
TRBV7-8	.	TRBJ2-3	17	.	TGTGCCAGCAGCTTAGAAGTTGGTGGGGCGGCGGCAGATACGCAGTATTTT	CASSLEVGGAAADTQYF
TRBV12-3/TRBV12-4	.	TRBJ1-1	15	many	TGTGCCAGCAGTCTTTTCCGACAGGCAAACACTGAAGCTTTCTTT	CASSLFRQANTEAFF
TRBV7-9	.	TRBJ2-3	15	once	TGTGCCAGCAGCTTTCCTAAGGGAAGCACAGATACGCAGTATTTT	CASSFPKGSTDTQYF
TRBV9	TRBD2	TRBJ2-1	15	.	TGTGCCAGCAGCGTAGGTAGCGGGGGCGGCGGTGAGCAGTTCTTC	CASSVGSGGGGEQFF
TRBV12-3/TRBV12-4	.	TRBJ1-1	12	many	TGTGCCAGCAGTTTTGTCGGAACTGAAGCTTTCTTT	CASSFVGTEAFF
TRBV20-1	.	TRBJ2-2	12	few	TGCAGTGCAACTGGCGGCACCGGGGAGCTGTTTTTT	CSATGGTGELFF
TRBV5-1	.	TRBJ2-1	13	few	TGCGCCAGCAGCTATGATGCCTACAATGAGCAGTTCTTC	CASSYDAYNEQFF
TRBV3-1	TRBD1	TRBJ2-7	16	.	TGTGCCAGCAGCCAAGGAGGGACCGACAGGGCCGGAGAGCAGTACTTC	CASSQGGTDRAGEQYF
TRBV7-6	TRBD2	TRBJ2-1	20	.	TGTGCCAGCAGCTTAGTTTTCCCTAGCGGGAGGCCCAGCTCCTACAATGAGCAGTTCTTC	CASSLVFPSGRPSSYNEQFF
TRBV7-8	TRBD1	TRBJ1-5	17	few	TGTGCCAGCAGCTTAGCGGGACAGTTTAATAGCAATCAGCCCCAGCATTTT	CASSLAGQFNSNQPQHF
TRBV6-1	TRBD1	TRBJ1-6	16	.	TGTGCCAGCACGAAAGCCCGGACAGGAGAGAATTCACCCCTCCACTTT	CASTKARTGENSPLHF
TRBV5-1	.	TRBJ2-7	15	.	TGCGCCAGCAGCTTGGATCGAGCCCACTTCTACGAGCAGTACTTC	CASSLDRAHFYEQYF
TRBV9	.	TRBJ1-1	18	.	TGTGCCAGCAGCGTAGCTACGGTCAAGGTGGGGTATGGCACTGAAGCTTTCTTT	CASSVATVKVGYGTEAFF
TRBV10-1	.	TRBJ2-4	14	few	TGCGCCAGCACCTGGGAGGCGGAGAAAAACATTCAGTACTTC	CASTWEAEKNIQYF
TRBV29-1	.	TRBJ2-1	13	.	TGCAGCGTTCGGGACTCCAGCTTTGGTGAGCAGTTCTTC	CSVRDSSFGEQFF
TRBV3-1	.	TRBJ2-1	17	.	TGTGCCAGCAGCCCTCTTGGGGCCTTAGGGACCTACAATGAGCAGTTCTTC	CASSPLGALGTYNEQFF